The source of this T cell receptor (beta chain) is a study of shared clonotypes between healthy human individuals. The wider study: The donor group consisted of a couple of women and a few men, aged 18 to 49. Whole-study findings and limits: Memory subsets had estimated richness that was generally smaller than that of naive subsets.

For this clone: Antigen unknown.

Sequencing used immunoSEQ multiplex PCR; TCRdb keeps in-frame clones, though not all of them. Here the sample spans nearly 1,000,000 clones, less than 85% being singletons. A split of CD4+ cells into CD45RA+ naive and CD45RA-negative memory subsets was performed. Trimming removed 1 base from V and 5 bases from J; junction bases left unmatched: 3. This CDR3 spans 15 amino acids. Germline V CDR1 and CDR2: MGHRA, YSYEKL. Sequenced sample: memory CD4+ T cells sorted from blood. The subset here: CD45RA-negative fraction. The genes are TRBV4-1 and TRBJ1-4, with 8 bases lining up with TRBD1. The receptor comes from a man younger than 30 in good health. The CDR3 is CASSQGDRKNEKLFF. In DNA, the CDR3 is TGCGCCAGCAGCCAAGGGGACAGGAAGAATGAAAAACTGTTTTTT.